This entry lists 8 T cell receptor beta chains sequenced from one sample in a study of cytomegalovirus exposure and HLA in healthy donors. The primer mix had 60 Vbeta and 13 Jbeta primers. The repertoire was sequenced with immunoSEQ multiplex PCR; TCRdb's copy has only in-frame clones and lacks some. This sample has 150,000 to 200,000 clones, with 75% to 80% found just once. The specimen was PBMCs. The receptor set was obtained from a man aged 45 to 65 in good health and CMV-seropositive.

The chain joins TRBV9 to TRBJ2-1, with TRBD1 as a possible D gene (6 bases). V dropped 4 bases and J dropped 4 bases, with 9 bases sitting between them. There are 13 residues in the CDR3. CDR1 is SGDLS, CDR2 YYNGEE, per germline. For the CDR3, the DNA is TGTGCCAGCAGCTTGGACAGTTACAATGAGCAGTTCTTC. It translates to CASSLDSYNEQFF.

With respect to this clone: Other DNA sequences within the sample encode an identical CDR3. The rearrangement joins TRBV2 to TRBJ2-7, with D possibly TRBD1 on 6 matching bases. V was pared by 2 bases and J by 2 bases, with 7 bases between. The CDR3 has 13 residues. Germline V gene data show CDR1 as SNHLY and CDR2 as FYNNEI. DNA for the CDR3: TGTGCCAGCAGTGAACAGGGGCCCTACGAGCAGTACTTC. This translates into CASSEQGPYEQYF.

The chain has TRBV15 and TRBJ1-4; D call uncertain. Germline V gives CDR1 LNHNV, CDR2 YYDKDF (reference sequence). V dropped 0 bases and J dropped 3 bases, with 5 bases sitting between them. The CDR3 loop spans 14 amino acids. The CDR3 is CATSRDLANEKLFF. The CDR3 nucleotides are TGTGCCACCAGCAGAGATTTAGCTAATGAAAAACTGTTTTTT.

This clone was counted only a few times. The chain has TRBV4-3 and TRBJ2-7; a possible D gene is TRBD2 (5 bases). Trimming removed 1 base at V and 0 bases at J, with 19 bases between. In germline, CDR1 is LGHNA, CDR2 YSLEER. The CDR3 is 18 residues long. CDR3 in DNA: TGCGCCAGCAGCCAAGGTGCCCAGACGGGGATCAGCTCCTACGAGCAGTACTTC. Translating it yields CASSQGAQTGISSYEQYF.

The CDR3 DNA is TGTGCCATCAGTGAGTCTAAGGGGCGCGGAACTGAAGCTTTCTTT. Translating it yields CAISESKGRGTEAFF. The rearrangement links TRBV10-3 to TRBJ1-1, with D possibly TRBD1 on 5 matching bases. Between the trimmed V and J ends, which lost 0 bases and 5 bases, there was a span of 13 bases. This CDR3 spans 15 amino acids. In germline, CDR1 is ENHRY, CDR2 SYGVKD.

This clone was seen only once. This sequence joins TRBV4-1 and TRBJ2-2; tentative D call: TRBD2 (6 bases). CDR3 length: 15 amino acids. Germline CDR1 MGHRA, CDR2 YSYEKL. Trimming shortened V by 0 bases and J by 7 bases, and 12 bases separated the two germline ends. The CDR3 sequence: CASSQESGGLGELFF. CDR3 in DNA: TGCGCCAGCAGCCAAGAGTCTGGAGGGCTCGGGGAGCTGTTTTTT.

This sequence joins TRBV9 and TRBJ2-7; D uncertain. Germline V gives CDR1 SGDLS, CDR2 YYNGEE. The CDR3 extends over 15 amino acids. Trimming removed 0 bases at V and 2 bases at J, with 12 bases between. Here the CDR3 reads CASSVGYSSTYEQYF. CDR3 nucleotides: TGTGCCAGCAGCGTAGGATACAGCTCTACCTACGAGCAGTACTTC.

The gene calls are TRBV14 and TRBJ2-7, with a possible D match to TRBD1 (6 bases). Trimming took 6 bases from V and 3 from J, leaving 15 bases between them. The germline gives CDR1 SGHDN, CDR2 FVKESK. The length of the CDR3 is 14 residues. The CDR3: CASRPQGTLYEQYF. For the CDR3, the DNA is TGTGCCAGCAGACCACAGGGAACCCTCTACGAGCAGTACTTC. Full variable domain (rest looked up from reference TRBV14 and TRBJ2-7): EAGVTQFPSHSVIEKGQTVTLRCDPISGHDNLYWYRRVMGKEIKFLLHFVKESKQDESGMPNNRFLAERTGGTYSTLKVQPAELEDSGVYFCASRPQGTLYEQYFGPGTRLTVT.